These 25 T cell receptor beta chains share one sample of origin, sequenced in a study of beta chain features in type 1 diabetes. Expressed TCRB transcripts were sequenced, since all the RNA that had been isolated was reverse transcribed. Profiling relied on immunoSEQ multiplex PCR, and the TCRdb table lists in-frame clones only, not all of them. Here the sample spans over 300,000 clones, approximately 8.2% being singletons. The sample taken for sequencing was central memory CD4+ T cells from blood. The receptor source for this set is a woman between 18 and 29 years old in good health.

This clone was detected a few times. The CDR3 DNA sequence: TGTGCCAGTAGTGGGCCGGGACTAGTCGGGGCCGGGGAGCTGTTTTTT. It translates to CASSGPGLVGAGELFF. This chain joins TRBV19 and TRBJ2-2; 8 bases fit TRBD2. The CDR3 is made up of 16 amino acids. Germline-derived CDR1 and CDR2 are LNHDA and SQIVND (reference sequence). Trimming removed 5 bases from V and 6 bases from J; junction bases left unmatched: 11.

This clone was seen many times. The chain employs TRBV5-4 and TRBJ1-1; D gene uncertain. V was clipped by 5 bases and J by 0 bases, with 8 bases between them. Germline assignment: CDR1 SGHNT and CDR2 YYREEE (reference sequence). The CDR3 has 13 amino acids. The CDR3 loop is CASRDDLNTEAFF. The CDR3 nucleotides are TGTGCCAGCAGGGACGACTTGAACACTGAAGCTTTCTTT. The full variable domain, with the rest looked up from reference TRBV5-4 and TRBJ1-1, is ETGVTQSPTHLIKTRGQQVTLRCSSQSGHNTVSWYQQALGQGPQFIFQYYREEENGRGNFPPRFSGLQFPNYSSELNVNALELDDSALYLCASRDDLNTEAFFGQGTRLTVV.

V is TRBV19 and J is TRBJ2-7, with 7 bases fitting TRBD2. After removal of 4 bases from V and 4 bases from J, the junction contained 7 bases not matched to a gene. Germline values: CDR1 LNHDA, CDR2 SQIVND (reference sequence). The CDR3 totals 14 residues. The CDR3 is CASSRSGTIYEQYF. The CDR3 nucleotides are TGTGCCAGTAGTAGATCCGGGACTATTTACGAGCAGTACTTC.

This clone showed up just a few times. This chain connects TRBV7-2 to TRBJ2-1; the match to TRBD2 covers 7 bases. CDR1 is SGHTA, CDR2 FQGNSA, per germline. V trimming: 6 bases; J trimming: 5 bases; junction bases outside the gene matches: 7. The CDR3 totals 14 residues. The CDR3 DNA is TGTGCCAGCAGAGACGGACTAGGGGACAATGAGCAGTTCTTC. Amino acid sequence: CASRDGLGDNEQFF.

Details on this clone: The same CDR3 also results from other DNA sequences found in this sample. The chain recombines TRBV2 with TRBJ1-5; maybe TRBD1 (5 bases). The length of the CDR3 is 12 residues. Germline lookup yields CDR1 SNHLY and CDR2 FYNNEI. V was shortened by 6 bases and J by 3 bases, with 6 bases between the two germline ends. CDR3 bases: TGTGCCAGCAGGGGGCTCAATCAGCCCCAGCATTTT. Translating it yields CASRGLNQPQHF.

This clone has at least ten counts. The chain is built from TRBV7-8 and TRBJ2-6, with 12 bases matching TRBD2. Germline CDR1 is SGHVS and CDR2 is FQNEAQ. The CDR3 has 18 residues. J lost 0 bases, V lost 6 bases, and 6 bases had no gene match. The CDR3 spells CASSNRLAGDSGANVLTF. For the CDR3, the DNA is TGTGCCAGCAGTAACCGACTAGCGGGGGACTCTGGGGCCAACGTCCTGACTTTC.

Only a few counts were recorded for this clone. The chain carries TRBV4-3 and TRBJ1-2; TRBD1 matches 8 bases. The germline gives CDR1 LGHNA, CDR2 YSLEER. The CDR3 consists of 13 residues. V shed 4 bases and J 8 bases; nucleotides not matched to a gene: 6. CDR3 residues: CASSPWTGLGYTF. In DNA, the CDR3 is TGCGCCAGCAGCCCATGGACAGGGTTAGGCTACACCTTC.

This clone was seen many times. V and J are TRBV2 and TRBJ2-6; D remains ambiguous. Germline-derived CDR1 and CDR2 are SNHLY and FYNNEI. The CDR3 extends over 16 amino acids. V lost 2 bases and J lost 1, with 9 bases in between. CDR3 nucleotide sequence: TGTGCCAGCAGTGAAAACTTAAAGTCTGGGGCCAACGTCCTGACTTTC. It translates to CASSENLKSGANVLTF. Variable domain in full (rest from reference TRBV2 and TRBJ2-6): EPEVTQTPSHQVTQMGQEVILRCVPISNHLYFYWYRQILGQKVEFLVSFYNNEISEKSEIFDDQFSVERPDGSNFTLKIRSTKLEDSAMYFCASSENLKSGANVLTFGAGSRLTVL.

This clone was seen only a few times. The J gene is TRBJ2-3, the V gene TRBV28, with D unresolved. The germline V and J ends were trimmed by 6 bases and 1 base, with 8 bases remaining between them. The germline V gene has CDR1 MDHEN and CDR2 SYDVKM. The CDR3 has 13 residues. CDR3 nucleotides: TGTGCCAGCAGCAGGTACCGCACAGATACGCAGTATTTT. It is translated as CASSRYRTDTQYF. Full variable domain (rest looked up from reference TRBV28 and TRBJ2-3): DVKVTQSSRYLVKRTGEKVFLECVQDMDHENMFWYRQDPGLGLRLIYFSYDVKMKEKGDIPEGYSVSREKKERFSLILESASTNQTSMYLCASSRYRTDTQYFGPGTRLTVL.

Here the CDR3 DNA reads TGTGCCAGCACAACAGGGAATCTGGGCGACTACACCTTC. Translated, it gives CASTTGNLGDYTF. The chain employs TRBV25-1 and TRBJ1-2; possibly TRBD1 for D (6 bases). V lost 7 bases to trimming and J lost 10 bases, with 19 bases between them. The CDR3 has 13 amino acids. The germline V gene encodes CDR1 MGHDK and CDR2 SYGVNS.

This clone appeared a few times. The chain carries TRBV28 and TRBJ2-5, with 12 nucleotides matching TRBD2. From germline, CDR1 is MDHEN and CDR2 SYDVKM. The V gene end was trimmed by 11 bases and the J gene end by 6 bases; junction bases not matched to a gene: 10. The CDR3 covers 14 residues. The CDR3 protein is CASQGLAGGKTQYF. The CDR3 region has the DNA TGTGCCTCCCAAGGGCTAGCGGGAGGGAAGACCCAGTACTTC.

This clone was counted a few times. The chain carries TRBV6-5 and TRBJ1-1; TRBD1 is a possible D gene (5 bases). This CDR3 has 15 amino acids. Trimming cost V 2 bases and J 2 bases, with 12 bases left between them. Germline V gene data show CDR1 as MNHEY and CDR2 as SVGAGI. The CDR3 bases are TGTGCCAGCAGTTACACTAGATGGACAAACACTGAAGCTTTCTTT. Translation: CASSYTRWTNTEAFF.

This clone was detected a few times. Additional DNA sequences in this sample encode the identical CDR3. The chain employs TRBV4-2 and TRBJ1-5; D not certain. This CDR3 spans 14 amino acids. Trimming pared 0 bases from V and 4 bases from J, leaving 7 bases between. From germline, CDR1 is LGHNA and CDR2 YNFKEQ. CDR3 in DNA: TGTGCCAGCAGCCAAGACGACGGAAATCAGCCCCAGCATTTT. Translating gives CASSQDDGNQPQHF.

This chain uses TRBV4-1 with TRBJ2-7; a weak D match, TRBD1 (6 bases). Germline CDR1 and CDR2: MGHRA and YSYEKL. The V end was cut by 5 bases, the J end by 3 bases, with 20 bases between. The CDR3 extends over 16 amino acids. CDR3 amino acids: CASSSAQGSQLYEQYF. The CDR3 DNA reads as TGCGCCAGCAGCTCAGCCCAGGGGTCCCAACTCTACGAGCAGTACTTC.

This clone was observed at least ten times. The V and J genes are TRBV7-9 and TRBJ2-1; TRBD2 agrees at 7 bases. The CDR3 consists of 13 residues. Germline-derived CDR1 and CDR2 are SEHNR and FQNEAQ (reference sequence). V was clipped by 5 bases and J by 9 bases; unmatched bases: 7. The CDR3 DNA reads as TGTGCCAGCAGCCGGACTAGTCTATTTGAGCAGTTCTTC. It codes for CASSRTSLFEQFF.

This clone was counted only a few times. The chain joins TRBV19 to TRBJ2-5, with D hard to call. CDR1 and CDR2 (germline): LNHDA, SQIVND (reference sequence). The CDR3 is 13 residues long. Trimming stripped 3 bases from V and 2 bases from J, with 7 bases between. CDR3 residues: CASSMYSQETQYF. CDR3 nucleotide sequence: TGTGCCAGTAGTATGTACAGTCAAGAGACCCAGTACTTC.

This chain links TRBV18 with TRBJ2-2; perhaps TRBD2 as D (6 bases). The germline gives CDR1 KGHSH, CDR2 LQKENI. The ends were cut back, 3 bases at V and 3 bases at J, with 11 bases in the middle. The CDR3 runs 15 residues. CDR3 nucleotides: TGTGCCAGCTCACCGAATAGCGGCGACACCGGGGAGCTGTTTTTT. It specifies CASSPNSGDTGELFF.

The chain has TRBV7-2 and TRBJ2-1; D gene uncertain. V lost 5 bases and J 0 bases, leaving 23 bases between the germline ends. Germline assignment: CDR1 SGHTA and CDR2 FQGNSA. The CDR3 covers 19 residues. CDR3 nucleotides: TGTGCCAGCAGCCGAAAAGGAACCAATAAGACGAGCTCCTACAATGAGCAGTTCTTC. Protein sequence: CASSRKGTNKTSSYNEQFF.

This clone appeared a few times. This chain joins TRBV9 and TRBJ1-2; 7 nucleotides line up with TRBD1. The germline V gene encodes CDR1 SGDLS and CDR2 YYNGEE. The V and J ends lost 0 bases and 6 bases, in that order; junction bases with no gene match: 2. This CDR3 is 13 amino acids long. CDR3 residues: CASSVATGDGYTF. Written as DNA, the CDR3 is TGTGCCAGCAGCGTAGCTACAGGGGATGGCTACACCTTC. Filled out from reference TRBV9 and TRBJ1-2, the complete variable domain reads DSGVTQTPKHLITATGQRVTLRCSPRSGDLSVYWYQQSLDQGLQFLIQYYNGEERAKGNILERFSAQQFPDLHSELNLSSLELGDSALYFCASSVATGDGYTFGSGTRLTVV.

This clone showed up just a few times. The chain combines TRBV6-6 with TRBJ2-7, with TRBD1 matching over 8 bases. The CDR3 consists of 14 residues. The junction had 3 bases not matched to a gene; V was cut back by 0 bases and J by 5 bases. Germline V gene sequence: CDR1 MNHNY, CDR2 SVGAGI (reference sequence). CDR3 sequence: CASSYSQGAHEQYF. The CDR3 DNA reads TGTGCCAGCAGTTACTCGCAGGGGGCCCACGAGCAGTACTTC.

This clone was counted only a few times. The chain has TRBV13 and TRBJ2-1, with 11 nucleotides matching TRBD2. The CDR3 consists of 15 residues. The V gene end was trimmed by 5 bases and the J gene end by 6 bases; junction bases not matched to a gene: 6. The V gene's germline CDR1 is PRHDT and CDR2 FYEKMQ (reference sequence). The CDR3, as DNA: TGTGCCAGCAGCGATAGCGGGAGGGGTGGCAATGAGCAGTTCTTC. Translated, it gives CASSDSGRGGNEQFF.

This clone appeared a few times. The chain couples TRBV5-1 to TRBJ2-5; 7 bases map to TRBD1. The junction had 7 bases not matched to a gene; V was cut back by 0 bases and J by 2 bases. Germline V gives CDR1 SGHRS, CDR2 YFSETQ. The CDR3 loop spans 16 amino acids. CDR3 bases: TGCGCCAGCAGCTTGGTGGGGACAGCCAGACAAGAGACCCAGTACTTC. Translation gives CASSLVGTARQETQYF.

The CDR3 DNA reads as TGTGCCAGCAGCCTAACATACGGTTTAGGGCAAGAGACCCAGTACTTC. It specifies CASSLTYGLGQETQYF. The J gene is TRBJ2-5, the V gene TRBV7-2; D gene unclear. Germline V lookup: CDR1 SGHTA, CDR2 FQGNSA. Trimming removed 5 bases at V and 2 bases at J, with 18 bases between. The CDR3 has 16 amino acids.

This clone showed up just a few times. The rearrangement links TRBV14 to TRBJ1-2; 8 bases fit TRBD1. Germline V gene lookup returns CDR1 SGHDN and CDR2 FVKESK. The CDR3 is 13 residues long. Trimming at V came to 4 bases and at J to 8 bases, leaving 6 bases not matched to a gene. CDR3 residues: CASSPRTGSGYTF. In nucleotides, the CDR3 is TGTGCCAGCAGCCCCAGGACAGGGAGCGGCTACACCTTC.

The CDR3 nucleotides are TGTGCCACCAGCAGAACTCCGGGACCACGTACAGATACGCAGTATTTT. Translated: CATSRTPGPRTDTQYF. The chain recombines TRBV15 with TRBJ2-3, with D perhaps TRBD1 or TRBD2 (5 bases each). The CDR3 has 16 amino acids. Between the trimmed V and J ends, which lost 2 bases and 3 bases, there was a span of 15 bases. Looked up from germline, CDR1 is LNHNV and CDR2 is YYDKDF (reference sequence).